This T cell receptor beta chain was identified in a study of Ad26.COV2.S vaccination and SARS-CoV-2 variants. Only in-frame clones appear in the TCRdb table, and some are missing; sequencing was by immunoSEQ multiplex PCR. The sample lists 500,000 or so clones; around 90% were seen once. Trimming removed 3 bases at V and 6 bases at J, with 16 bases between. This CDR3 is 14 amino acids long. CDR1 GTSNPN and CDR2 SVGIG come from the germline V gene (reference sequence). The sample's treatment: about 20 received Ad26.COV2.S at low or high dose, single or two shots; roughly five received placebo; per-sample allocation not given. The samples were gathered on day 63 after the first injection of vaccine or placebo.

The sequence was obtained from a person aged 18 to 65 who received the Ad26.COV2.S COVID-19 vaccine or a placebo. The sequencing here drew on peripheral blood, taken in a trial of Ad26.COV2.S vaccine versus placebo. The chain has TRBV30 and TRBJ2-3; D possibly corresponds to TRBD2 (5 bases). CDR3 sequence reads: CAWSGPPRGDTQYF. CDR3 nucleotides: TGTGCCTGGAGCGGACCTCCTCGCGGGGATACGCAGTATTTT.